Described below is a single T cell receptor (beta chain) sequence and its context. The sample belongs to a study of T cells in Graves' hyperthyroidism and ophthalmopathy. Amplification targeted TCR beta CDR3 regions from RNA transcripts. RT-PCR in the first round (using the HTBI primer set) targeted the TCR CDR3. From the multiplex PCR reads, TCRdb called clonotypes with MiXCR, one entry per CDR3 protein. The sample includes 800,000 or so distinct CDR3 sequences, around 39% of them seen just once. Germline lookup yields CDR1 LNHDA and CDR2 SQIVND (reference sequence). The CDR3 is 15 amino acids. V gave up 6 bases and J gave up 2 bases; unmatched junction bases: 6.

The sample consisted of blood. The J gene is TRBJ2-2, the V gene TRBV19; 7 bases are a match to TRBD1. The sequence came from a man in his late teens or twenties with Graves' hyperthyroidism. CDR3 sequence: CASSAGTDNTGELFF. The CDR3 DNA reads TGTGCCAGTAGCGCCGGGACAGATAACACCGGGGAGCTGTTTTTT.